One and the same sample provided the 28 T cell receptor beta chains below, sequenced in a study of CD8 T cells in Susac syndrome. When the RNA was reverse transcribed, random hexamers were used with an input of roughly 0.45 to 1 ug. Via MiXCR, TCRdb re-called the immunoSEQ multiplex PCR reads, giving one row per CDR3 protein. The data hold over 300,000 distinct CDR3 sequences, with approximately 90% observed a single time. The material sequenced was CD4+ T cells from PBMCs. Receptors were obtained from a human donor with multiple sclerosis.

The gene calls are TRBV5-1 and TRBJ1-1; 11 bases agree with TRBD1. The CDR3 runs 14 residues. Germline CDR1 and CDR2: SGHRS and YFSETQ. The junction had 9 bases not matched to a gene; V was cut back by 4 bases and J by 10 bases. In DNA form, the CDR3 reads TGCGCCAGCAGCCCCGGGACAGGGGGGACGCTAGCTTTCTTT. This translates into CASSPGTGGTLAFF.

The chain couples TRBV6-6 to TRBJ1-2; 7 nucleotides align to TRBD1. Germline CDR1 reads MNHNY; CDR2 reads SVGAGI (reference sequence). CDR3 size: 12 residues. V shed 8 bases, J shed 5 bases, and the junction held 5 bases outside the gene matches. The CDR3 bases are TGTGCCAGCTCCAAACAGGGGTATGGCTACACCTTC. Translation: CASSKQGYGYTF.

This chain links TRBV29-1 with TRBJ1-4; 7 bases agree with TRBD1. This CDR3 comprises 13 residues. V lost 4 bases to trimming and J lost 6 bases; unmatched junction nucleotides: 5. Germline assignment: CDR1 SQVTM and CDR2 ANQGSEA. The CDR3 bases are TGCAGCGTTGTGGGACAGACCCATGAAAAACTGTTTTTT. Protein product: CSVVGQTHEKLFF.

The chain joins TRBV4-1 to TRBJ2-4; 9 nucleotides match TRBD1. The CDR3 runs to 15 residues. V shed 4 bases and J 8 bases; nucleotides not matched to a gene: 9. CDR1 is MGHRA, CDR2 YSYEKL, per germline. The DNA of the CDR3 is TGCGCCAGCAGCCCCGGAGGGACAGGGTTGGACATTCAGTACTTC. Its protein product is CASSPGGTGLDIQYF.

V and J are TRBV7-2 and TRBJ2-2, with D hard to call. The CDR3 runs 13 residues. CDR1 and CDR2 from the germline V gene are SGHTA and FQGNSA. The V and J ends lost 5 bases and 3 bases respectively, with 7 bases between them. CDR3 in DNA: TGTGCCAGCAGCGCCCGTTACACCGGGGAGCTGTTTTTT. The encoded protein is CASSARYTGELFF.

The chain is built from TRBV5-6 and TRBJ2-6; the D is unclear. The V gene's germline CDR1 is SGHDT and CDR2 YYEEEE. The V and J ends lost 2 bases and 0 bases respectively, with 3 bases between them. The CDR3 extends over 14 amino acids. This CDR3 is CASSFFSGANVLTF. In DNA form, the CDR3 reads TGTGCCAGCAGCTTTTTCTCTGGGGCCAACGTCCTGACTTTC.

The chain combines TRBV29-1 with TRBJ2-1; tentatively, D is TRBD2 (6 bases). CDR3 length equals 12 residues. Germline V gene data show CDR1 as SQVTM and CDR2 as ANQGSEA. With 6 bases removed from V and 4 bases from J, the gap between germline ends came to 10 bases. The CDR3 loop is CSVYGGYNEQFF. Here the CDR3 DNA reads TGCAGCGTCTATGGGGGGTACAATGAGCAGTTCTTC.

The CDR3 sequence: CASSPRRSQETQYF. The CDR3 DNA reads as TGCGCCAGCAGTCCGCGGCGGTCCCAAGAGACCCAGTACTTC. The chain uses TRBV5-1 and TRBJ2-5; D not certain. With 5 bases removed from V and 1 base from J, the gap between germline ends came to 12 bases. From germline, CDR1 is SGHRS and CDR2 YFSETQ. The CDR3 is 14 amino acids.

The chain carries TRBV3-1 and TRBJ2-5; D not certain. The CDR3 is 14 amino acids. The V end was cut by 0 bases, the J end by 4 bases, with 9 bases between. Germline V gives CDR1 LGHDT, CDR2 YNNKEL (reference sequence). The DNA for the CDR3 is TGTGCCAGCAGCCAAGAACCCCGGAGAGAGACCCAGTACTTC. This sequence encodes CASSQEPRRETQYF.

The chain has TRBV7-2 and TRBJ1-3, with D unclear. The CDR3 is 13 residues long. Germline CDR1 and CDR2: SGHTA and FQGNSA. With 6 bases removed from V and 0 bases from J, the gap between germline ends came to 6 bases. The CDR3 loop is CASRLNSGNTIYF. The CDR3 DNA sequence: TGTGCCAGCAGACTGAACTCTGGAAACACCATATATTTT.

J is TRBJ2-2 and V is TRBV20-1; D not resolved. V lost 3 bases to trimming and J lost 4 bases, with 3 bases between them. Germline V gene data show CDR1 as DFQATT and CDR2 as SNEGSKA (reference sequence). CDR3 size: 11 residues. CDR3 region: CSASLTGELFF. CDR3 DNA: TGCAGTGCTAGCCTCACCGGGGAGCTGTTTTTT.

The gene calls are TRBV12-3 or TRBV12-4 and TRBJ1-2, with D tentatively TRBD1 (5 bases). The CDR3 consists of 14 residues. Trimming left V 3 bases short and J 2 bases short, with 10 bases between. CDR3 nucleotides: TGTGCCAGCAGTTTGGGGGAGGGGAACTATGGCTACACCTTC. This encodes CASSLGEGNYGYTF.

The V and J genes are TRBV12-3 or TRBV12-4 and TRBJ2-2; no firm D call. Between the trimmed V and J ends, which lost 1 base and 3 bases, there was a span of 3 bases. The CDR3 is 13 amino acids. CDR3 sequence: CASSLEDTGELFF. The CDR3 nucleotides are TGTGCCAGCAGTTTAGAGGACACCGGGGAGCTGTTTTTT.

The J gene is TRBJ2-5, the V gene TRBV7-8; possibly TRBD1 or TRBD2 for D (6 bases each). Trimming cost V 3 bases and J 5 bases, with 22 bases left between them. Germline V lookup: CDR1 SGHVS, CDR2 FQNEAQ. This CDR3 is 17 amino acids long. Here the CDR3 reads CASSFGIPGASKETQYF. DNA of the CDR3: TGTGCCAGCAGCTTCGGGATTCCGGGGGCCTCAAAGGAGACCCAGTACTTC.

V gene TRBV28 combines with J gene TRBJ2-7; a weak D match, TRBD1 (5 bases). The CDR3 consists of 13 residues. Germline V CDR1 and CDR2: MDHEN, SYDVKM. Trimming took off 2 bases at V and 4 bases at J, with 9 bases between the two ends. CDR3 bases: TGTGCCAGCAGTTTAGGGGCACTTTACGAGCAGTACTTC. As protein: CASSLGALYEQYF.

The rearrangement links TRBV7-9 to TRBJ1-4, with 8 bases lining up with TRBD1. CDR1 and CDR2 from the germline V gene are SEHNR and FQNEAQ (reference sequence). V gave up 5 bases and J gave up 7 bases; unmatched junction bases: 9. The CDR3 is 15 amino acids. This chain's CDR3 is CASSQGQGWREKLFF. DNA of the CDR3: TGTGCCAGCAGCCAAGGACAGGGATGGCGTGAAAAACTGTTTTTT.

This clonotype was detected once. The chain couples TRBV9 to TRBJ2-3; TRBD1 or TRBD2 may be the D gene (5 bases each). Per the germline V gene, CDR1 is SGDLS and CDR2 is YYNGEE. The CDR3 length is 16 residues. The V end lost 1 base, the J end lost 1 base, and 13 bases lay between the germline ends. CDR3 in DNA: TGTGCCAGCAGCGTAAAAGCGGACATGGGCACAGATACGCAGTATTTT. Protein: CASSVKADMGTDTQYF.

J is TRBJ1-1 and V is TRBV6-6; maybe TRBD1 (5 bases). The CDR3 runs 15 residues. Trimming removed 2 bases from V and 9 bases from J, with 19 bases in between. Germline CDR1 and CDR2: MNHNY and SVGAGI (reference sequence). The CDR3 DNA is TGTGCCAGCAGTTACGGTGGGGGAGGTAATTTCCAAGCTTTCTTT. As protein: CASSYGGGGNFQAFF.

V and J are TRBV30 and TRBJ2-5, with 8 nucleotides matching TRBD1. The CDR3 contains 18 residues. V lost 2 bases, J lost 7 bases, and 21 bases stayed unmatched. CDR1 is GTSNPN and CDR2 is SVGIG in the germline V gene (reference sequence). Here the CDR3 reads CAWSKGTGALALGGTQYF. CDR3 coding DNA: TGTGCCTGGAGTAAGGGGACAGGAGCTTTAGCCTTAGGGGGGACCCAGTACTTC.

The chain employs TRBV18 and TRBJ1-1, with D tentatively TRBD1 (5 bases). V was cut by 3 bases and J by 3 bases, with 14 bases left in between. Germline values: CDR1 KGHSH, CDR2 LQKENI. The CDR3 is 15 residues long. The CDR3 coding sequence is TGTGCCAGCTCACCGTCTGGTGGGGGTGACACTGAAGCTTTCTTT. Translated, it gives CASSPSGGGDTEAFF. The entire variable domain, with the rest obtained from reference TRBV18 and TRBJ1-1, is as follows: NAGVMQNPRHLVRRRGQEARLRCSPMKGHSHVYWYRQLPEEGLKFMVYLQKENIIDESGMPKERFSAEFPKEGPSILRIQQVVRGDSAAYFCASSPSGGGDTEAFFGQGTRLTVV.

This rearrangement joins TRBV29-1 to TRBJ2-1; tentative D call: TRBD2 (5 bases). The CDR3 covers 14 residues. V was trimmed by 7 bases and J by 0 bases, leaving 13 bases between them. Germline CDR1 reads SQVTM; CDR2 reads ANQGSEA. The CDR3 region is CSARGLSSYNEQFF. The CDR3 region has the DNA TGCAGCGCCCGAGGACTTAGCTCCTACAATGAGCAGTTCTTC.

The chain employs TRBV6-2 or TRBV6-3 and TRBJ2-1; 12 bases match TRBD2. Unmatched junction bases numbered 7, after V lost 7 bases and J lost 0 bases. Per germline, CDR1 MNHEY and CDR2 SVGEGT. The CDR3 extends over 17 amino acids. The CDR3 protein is CASKLAGGPFSYNEQFF. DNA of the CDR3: TGTGCCAGCAAGCTAGCGGGAGGGCCATTCTCCTACAATGAGCAGTTCTTC.

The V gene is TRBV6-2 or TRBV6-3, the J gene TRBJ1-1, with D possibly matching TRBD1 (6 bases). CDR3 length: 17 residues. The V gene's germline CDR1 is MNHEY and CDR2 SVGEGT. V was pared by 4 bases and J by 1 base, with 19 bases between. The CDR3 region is CASSSMLERGRNTEAFF. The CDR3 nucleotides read TGTGCCAGCAGTTCCATGCTTGAGAGGGGGAGGAACACTGAAGCTTTCTTT.

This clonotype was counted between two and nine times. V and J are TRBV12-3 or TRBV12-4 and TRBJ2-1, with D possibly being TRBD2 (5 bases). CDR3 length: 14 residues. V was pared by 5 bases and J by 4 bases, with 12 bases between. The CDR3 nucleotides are TGTGCCAGCAGTCTAGGGCTAGCTTACAATGAGCAGTTCTTC. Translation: CASSLGLAYNEQFF.

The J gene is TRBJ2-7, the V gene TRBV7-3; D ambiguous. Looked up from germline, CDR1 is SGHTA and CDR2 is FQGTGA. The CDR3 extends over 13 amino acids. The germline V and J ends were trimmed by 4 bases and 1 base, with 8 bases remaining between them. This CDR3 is CASSSLVSYEQYF. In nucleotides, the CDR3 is TGTGCCAGCAGCTCTCTAGTTTCCTACGAGCAGTACTTC.

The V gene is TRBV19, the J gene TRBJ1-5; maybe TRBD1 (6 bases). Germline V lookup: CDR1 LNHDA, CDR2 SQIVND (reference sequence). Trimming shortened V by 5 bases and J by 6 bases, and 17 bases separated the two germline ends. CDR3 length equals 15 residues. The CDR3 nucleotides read TGTGCCAGTAGTTCCCAGCCAGGGGCAGGTCAGCCCCAGCATTTT. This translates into CASSSQPGAGQPQHF.

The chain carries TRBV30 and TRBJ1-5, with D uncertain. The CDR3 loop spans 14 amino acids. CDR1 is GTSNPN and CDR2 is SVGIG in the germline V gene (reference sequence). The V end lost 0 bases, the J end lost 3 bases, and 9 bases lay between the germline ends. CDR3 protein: CAWSVLGSNQPQHF. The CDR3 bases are TGTGCCTGGAGTGTTTTGGGTTCCAATCAGCCCCAGCATTTT.

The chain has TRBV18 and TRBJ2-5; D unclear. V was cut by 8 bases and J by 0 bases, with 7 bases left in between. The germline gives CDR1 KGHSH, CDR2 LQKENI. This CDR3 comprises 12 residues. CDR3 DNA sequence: TGTGCCAGCGCATCGTACCAAGAGACCCAGTACTTC. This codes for CASASYQETQYF.